This TCR beta chain was documented in a study of spatial heterogeneity in lung cancer. Study background: Detected sequences consistently included more beta-chain ones than alpha-chain ones.

This clonotype was detected a few times. Its antigen remains unknown. Study-level results: Follow-up blood showed ubiquitous expanded tumor TCRs less than blood at resection did.

Time point reported: sample taken at primary tumor resection. Sequencing was performed on whole RNA extracted from tumor and nontumor lung tissue, or from frozen PBMC, and the material was left unsorted. A total of approximately 77 untreated early-stage non-small cell lung cancer patients served as donors. MiXCR, applied by TCRdb to the 5' RACE reads, yields one record per CDR3 protein. This repertoire shows tens of thousands of distinct CDR3 sequences, about 7% found once; its top ten account for approximately 2.9%. This CDR3 spans 16 amino acids. V lost 7 bases to trimming and J lost 1 base, with 16 bases between them. From germline, CDR1 is MNHEY and CDR2 SVGAGI.

The TCR was taken from a female donor with early-stage non-small cell lung cancer. The sample here was PBMCs, taken at surgery. The rearrangement uses TRBV6-5 and TRBJ2-2; D may be TRBD1 or TRBD2 (5 bases each). The CDR3 coding sequence is TGTGCCAGCACCCTCGCCGCAGGGAGGAACACCGGGGAGCTGTTTTTT. Its translation is CASTLAAGRNTGELFF.